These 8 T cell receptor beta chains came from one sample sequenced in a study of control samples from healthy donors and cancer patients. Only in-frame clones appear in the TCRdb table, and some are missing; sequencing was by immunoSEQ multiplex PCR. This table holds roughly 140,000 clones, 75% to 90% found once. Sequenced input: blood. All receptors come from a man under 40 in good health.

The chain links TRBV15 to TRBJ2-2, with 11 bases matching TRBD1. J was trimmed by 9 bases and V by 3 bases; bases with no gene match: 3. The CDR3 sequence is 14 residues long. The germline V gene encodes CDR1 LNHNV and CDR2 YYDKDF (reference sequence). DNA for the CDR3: TGTGCCACCAGCAGTGGGACAGGGGGACGGGAGCTGTTTTTT. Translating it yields CATSSGTGGRELFF.

The CDR3 nucleotides read TGCAGTGCTAGTGGCATGGGACAGATTAACTATGGCTACACCTTC. Amino acids: CSASGMGQINYGYTF. This chain uses TRBV20-1 with TRBJ1-2; 7 bases line up with TRBD1. Germline assignment: CDR1 DFQATT and CDR2 SNEGSKA (reference sequence). The CDR3 runs 15 residues. Unmatched junction bases numbered 8, after V lost 3 bases and J lost 1 base.

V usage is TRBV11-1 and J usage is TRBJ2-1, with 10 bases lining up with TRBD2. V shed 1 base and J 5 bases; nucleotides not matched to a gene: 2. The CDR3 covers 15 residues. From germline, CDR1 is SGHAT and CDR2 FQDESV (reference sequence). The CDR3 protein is CASSLGTSGDNEQFF. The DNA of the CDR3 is TGTGCCAGCAGCTTAGGGACTAGCGGAGACAATGAGCAGTTCTTC.

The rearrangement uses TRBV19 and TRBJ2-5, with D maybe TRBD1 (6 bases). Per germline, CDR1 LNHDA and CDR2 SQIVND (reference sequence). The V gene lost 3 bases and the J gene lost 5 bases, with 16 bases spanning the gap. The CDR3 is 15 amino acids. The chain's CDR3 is CASSITLDRRETQYF. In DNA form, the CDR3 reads TGTGCCAGTAGTATTACTTTGGACAGACGCGAGACCCAGTACTTC.

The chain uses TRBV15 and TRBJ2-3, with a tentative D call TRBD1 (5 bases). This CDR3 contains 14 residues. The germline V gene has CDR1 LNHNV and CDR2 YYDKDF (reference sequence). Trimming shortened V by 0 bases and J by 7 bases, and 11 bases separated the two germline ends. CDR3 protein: CATSRDSGLYTQYF. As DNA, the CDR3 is TGTGCCACCAGCAGAGACTCAGGGCTTTATACGCAGTATTTT.

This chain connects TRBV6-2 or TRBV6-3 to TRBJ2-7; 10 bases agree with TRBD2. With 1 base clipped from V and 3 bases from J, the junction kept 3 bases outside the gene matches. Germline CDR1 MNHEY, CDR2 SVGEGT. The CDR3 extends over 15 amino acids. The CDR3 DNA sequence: TGTGCCAGCAGTTACTTGCTAGCGGGGGTCTACGAGCAGTACTTC. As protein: CASSYLLAGVYEQYF.

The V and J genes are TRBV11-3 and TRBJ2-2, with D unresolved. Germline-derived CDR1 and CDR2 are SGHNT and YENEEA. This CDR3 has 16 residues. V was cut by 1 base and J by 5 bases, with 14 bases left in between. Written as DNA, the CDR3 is TGTGCCAGCAGCTTAGTCCAGGAGCCAAGAACCGGGGAGCTGTTTTTT. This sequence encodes CASSLVQEPRTGELFF.

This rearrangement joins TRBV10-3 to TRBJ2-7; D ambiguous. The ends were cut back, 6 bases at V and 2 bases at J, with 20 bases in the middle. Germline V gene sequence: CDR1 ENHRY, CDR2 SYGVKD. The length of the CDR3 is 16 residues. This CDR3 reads CAIRTDRVSATYEQYF. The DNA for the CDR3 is TGTGCCATCAGGACGGACCGGGTATCAGCCACCTACGAGCAGTACTTC.